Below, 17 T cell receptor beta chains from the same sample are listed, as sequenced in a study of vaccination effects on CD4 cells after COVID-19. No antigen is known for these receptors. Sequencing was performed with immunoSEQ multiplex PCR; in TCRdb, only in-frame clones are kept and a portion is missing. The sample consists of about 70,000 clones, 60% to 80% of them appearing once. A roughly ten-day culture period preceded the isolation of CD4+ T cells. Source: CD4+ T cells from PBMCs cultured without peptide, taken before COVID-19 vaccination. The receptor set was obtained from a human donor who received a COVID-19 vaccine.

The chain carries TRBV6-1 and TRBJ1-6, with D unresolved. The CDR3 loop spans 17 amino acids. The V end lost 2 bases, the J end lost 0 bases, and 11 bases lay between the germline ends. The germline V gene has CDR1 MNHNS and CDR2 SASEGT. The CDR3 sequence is CASSEIGRSSYNSPLHF. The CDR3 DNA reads TGTGCCAGCAGTGAAATAGGGCGGAGCTCCTATAATTCACCCCTCCACTTT.

DNA of the CDR3: TGCGCCAGCAGTCGACAGGGACTAGCCAAAAACATTCAGTACTTC. Protein: CASSRQGLAKNIQYF. The V call is TRBV23-1, the J call TRBJ2-4, with D possibly TRBD1 on 7 matching bases. TRBV23-1 is an ORF for which the function is uncertain. The CDR3 is made up of 15 amino acids. V was trimmed by 4 bases and J by 0 bases, leaving 10 bases between them.

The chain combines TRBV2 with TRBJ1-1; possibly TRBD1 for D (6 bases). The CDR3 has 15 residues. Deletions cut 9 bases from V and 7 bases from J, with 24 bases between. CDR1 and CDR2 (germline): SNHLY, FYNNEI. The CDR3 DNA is TGTGCCAGTCGAACCCAGAGGGGGGTGATATTTGAAGCTTTCTTT. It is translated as CASRTQRGVIFEAFF.

The CDR3 protein is CASSGTGTDTQYF. As DNA, the CDR3 is TGCGCCAGCAGCGGAACAGGCACAGATACGCAGTATTTT. The chain couples TRBV5-1 to TRBJ2-3; D is unclear. Trimming took 4 bases from V and 1 from J, leaving 7 bases between them. Germline-derived CDR1 and CDR2 are SGHRS and YFSETQ. The CDR3 consists of 13 residues.

The CDR3 coding sequence is TGTGCCAGCAGCTTCTCAGGCGATTATTTGGGCGAGCAGTACGTC. It encodes CASSFSGDYLGEQYV. The chain links TRBV5-4 to TRBJ2-7; D is unresolved. The CDR3 has 15 residues. Germline V gene sequence: CDR1 SGHNT, CDR2 YYREEE (reference sequence). V lost 2 bases and J lost 6, with 18 bases in between.

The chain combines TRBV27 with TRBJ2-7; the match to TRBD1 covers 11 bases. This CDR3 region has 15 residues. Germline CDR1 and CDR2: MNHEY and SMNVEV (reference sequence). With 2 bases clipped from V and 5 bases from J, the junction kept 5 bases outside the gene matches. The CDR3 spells CASSLRGQGVHEQYV. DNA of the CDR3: TGTGCCAGCAGTTTAAGGGGACAGGGGGTCCACGAGCAGTACGTC.

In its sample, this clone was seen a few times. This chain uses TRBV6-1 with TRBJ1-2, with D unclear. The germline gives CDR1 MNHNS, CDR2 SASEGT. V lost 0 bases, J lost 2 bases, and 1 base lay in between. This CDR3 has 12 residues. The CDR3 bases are TGTGCCAGCAGTGAAGCGAACTATGGCTACACCTTC. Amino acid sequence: CASSEANYGYTF.

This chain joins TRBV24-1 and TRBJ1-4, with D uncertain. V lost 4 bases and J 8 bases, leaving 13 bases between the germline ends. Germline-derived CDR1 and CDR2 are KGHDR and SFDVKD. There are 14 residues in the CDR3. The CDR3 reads CATSDPGGSEKLFF. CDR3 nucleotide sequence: TGTGCCACCAGTGACCCCGGCGGTTCGGAAAAACTGTTTTTT.

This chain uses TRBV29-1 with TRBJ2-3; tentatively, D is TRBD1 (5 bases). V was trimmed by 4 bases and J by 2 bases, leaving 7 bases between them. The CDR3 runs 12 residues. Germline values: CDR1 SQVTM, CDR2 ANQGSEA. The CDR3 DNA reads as TGCAGCGTTGGACAGTACACAGATACGCAGTATTTT. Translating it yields CSVGQYTDTQYF.

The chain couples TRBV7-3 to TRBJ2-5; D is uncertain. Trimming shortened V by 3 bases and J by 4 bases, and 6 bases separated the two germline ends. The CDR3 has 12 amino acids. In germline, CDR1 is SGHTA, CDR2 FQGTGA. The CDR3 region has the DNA TGTGCCAGCAGCTTGAATGGAGAGACCCAGTACTTC. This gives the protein CASSLNGETQYF.

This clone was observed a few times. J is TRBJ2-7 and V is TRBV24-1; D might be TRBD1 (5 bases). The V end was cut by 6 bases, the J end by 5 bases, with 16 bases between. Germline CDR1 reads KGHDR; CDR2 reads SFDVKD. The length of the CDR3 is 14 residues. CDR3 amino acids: CATSPTDITDEQYV. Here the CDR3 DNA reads TGTGCCACCAGTCCAACGGACATAACGGACGAGCAGTACGTC.

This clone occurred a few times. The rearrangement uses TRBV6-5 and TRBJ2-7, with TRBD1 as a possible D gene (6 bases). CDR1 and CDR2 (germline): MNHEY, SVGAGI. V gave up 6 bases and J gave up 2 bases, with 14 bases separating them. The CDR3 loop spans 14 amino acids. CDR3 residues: CASRTYRETYEQYV. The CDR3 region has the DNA TGTGCCAGCAGAACCTACAGGGAAACCTACGAGCAGTACGTC.

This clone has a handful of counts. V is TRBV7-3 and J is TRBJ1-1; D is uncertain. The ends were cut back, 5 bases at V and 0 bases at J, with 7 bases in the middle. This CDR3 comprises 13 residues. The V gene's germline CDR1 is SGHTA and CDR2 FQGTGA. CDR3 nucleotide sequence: TGTGCCAGCAGCCTCCTAATGAACACTGAAGCTTTCTTT. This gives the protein CASSLLMNTEAFF.

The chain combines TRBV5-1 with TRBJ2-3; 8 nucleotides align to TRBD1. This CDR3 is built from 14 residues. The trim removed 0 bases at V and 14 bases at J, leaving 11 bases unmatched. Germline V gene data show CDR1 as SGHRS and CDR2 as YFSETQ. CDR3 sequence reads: CASSLEQGVPVWYF. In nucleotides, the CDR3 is TGCGCCAGCAGCTTGGAACAGGGGGTTCCCGTGTGGTATTTT.

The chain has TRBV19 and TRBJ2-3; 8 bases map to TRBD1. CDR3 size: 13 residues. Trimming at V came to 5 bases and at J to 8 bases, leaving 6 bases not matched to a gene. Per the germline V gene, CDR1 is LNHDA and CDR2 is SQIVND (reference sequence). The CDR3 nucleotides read TGTGCCAGTAGTCTGGACAGGGCAGGTACGCAGTATTTT. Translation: CASSLDRAGTQYF.

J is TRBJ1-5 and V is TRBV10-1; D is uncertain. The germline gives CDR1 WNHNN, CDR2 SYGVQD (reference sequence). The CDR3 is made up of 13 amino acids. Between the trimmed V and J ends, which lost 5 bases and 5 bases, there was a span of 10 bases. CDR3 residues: CASSFSLDQPQHF. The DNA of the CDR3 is TGCGCCAGCAGTTTTTCCCTCGATCAGCCCCAGCATTTT.

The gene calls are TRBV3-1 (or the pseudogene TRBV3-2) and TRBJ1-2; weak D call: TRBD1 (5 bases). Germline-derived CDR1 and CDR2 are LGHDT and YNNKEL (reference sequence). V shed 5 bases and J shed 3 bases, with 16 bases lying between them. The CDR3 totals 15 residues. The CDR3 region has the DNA TGTGCCAGCAGCATCGATTCCCAGGGATACTATGGCTACACCTTC. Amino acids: CASSIDSQGYYGYTF.